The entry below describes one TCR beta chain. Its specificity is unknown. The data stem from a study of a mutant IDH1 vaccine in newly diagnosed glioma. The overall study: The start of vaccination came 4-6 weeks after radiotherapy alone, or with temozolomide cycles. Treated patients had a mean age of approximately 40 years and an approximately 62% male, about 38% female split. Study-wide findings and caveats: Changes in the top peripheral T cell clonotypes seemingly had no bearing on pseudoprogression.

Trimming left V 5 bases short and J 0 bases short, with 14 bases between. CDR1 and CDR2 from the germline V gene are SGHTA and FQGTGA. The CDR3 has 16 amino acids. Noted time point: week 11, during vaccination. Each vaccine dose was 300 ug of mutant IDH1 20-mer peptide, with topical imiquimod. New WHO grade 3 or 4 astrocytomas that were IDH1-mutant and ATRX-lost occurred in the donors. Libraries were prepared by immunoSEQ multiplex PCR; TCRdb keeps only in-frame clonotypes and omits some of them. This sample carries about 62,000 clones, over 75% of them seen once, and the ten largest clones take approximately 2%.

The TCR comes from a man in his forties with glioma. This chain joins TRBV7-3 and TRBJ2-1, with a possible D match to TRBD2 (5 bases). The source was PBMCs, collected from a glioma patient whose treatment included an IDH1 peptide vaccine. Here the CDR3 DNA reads TGTGCCAGCAGCCTACGAAGAACTAGCTCCTACAATGAGCAGTTCTTC. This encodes CASSLRRTSSYNEQFF.